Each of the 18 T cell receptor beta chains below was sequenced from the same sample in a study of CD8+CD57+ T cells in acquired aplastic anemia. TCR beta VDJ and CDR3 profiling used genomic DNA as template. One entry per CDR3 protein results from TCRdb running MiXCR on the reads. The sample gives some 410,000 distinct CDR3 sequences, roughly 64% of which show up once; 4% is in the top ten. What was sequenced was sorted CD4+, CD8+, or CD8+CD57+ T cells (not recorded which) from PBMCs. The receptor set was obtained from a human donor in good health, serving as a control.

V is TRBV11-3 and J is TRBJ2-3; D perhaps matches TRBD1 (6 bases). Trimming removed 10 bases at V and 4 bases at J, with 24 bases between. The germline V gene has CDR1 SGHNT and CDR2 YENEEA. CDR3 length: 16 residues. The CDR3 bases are TGTGCCACCTGGTCCAAGCGCACACAGGGAGCAGATACGCAGTATTTT. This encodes CATWSKRTQGADTQYF.

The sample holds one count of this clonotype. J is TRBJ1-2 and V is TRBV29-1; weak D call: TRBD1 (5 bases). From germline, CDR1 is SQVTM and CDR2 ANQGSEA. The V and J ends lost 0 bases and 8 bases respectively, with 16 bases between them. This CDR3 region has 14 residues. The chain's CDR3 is CSVEDPVGDSGYTF. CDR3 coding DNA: TGCAGCGTTGAAGATCCCGTGGGGGACTCAGGCTACACCTTC. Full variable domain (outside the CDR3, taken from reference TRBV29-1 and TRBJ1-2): SAVISQKPSRDICQRGTSLTIQCQVDSQVTMMFWYRQQPGQSLTLIATANQGSEATYESGFVIDKFPISRPNLTFSTLTVSNMSPEDSSIYLCSVEDPVGDSGYTFGSGTRLTVV.

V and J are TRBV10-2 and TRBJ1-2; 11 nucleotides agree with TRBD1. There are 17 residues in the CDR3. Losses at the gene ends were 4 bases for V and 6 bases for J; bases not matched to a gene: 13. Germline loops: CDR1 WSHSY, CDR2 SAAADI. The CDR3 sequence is CASSGPADRGRLDGYTF. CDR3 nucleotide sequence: TGCGCCAGCAGTGGGCCTGCGGACAGGGGGCGCTTGGATGGCTACACCTTC.

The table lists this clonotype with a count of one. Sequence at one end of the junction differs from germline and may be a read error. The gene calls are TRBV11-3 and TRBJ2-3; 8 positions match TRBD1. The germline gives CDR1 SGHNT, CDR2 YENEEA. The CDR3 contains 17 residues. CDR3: CASKTTPQGAGADTQYF. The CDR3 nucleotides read TGCGCCAGCAAAACAACACCCCAGGGGGCCGGGGCAGATACGCAGTATTTT.

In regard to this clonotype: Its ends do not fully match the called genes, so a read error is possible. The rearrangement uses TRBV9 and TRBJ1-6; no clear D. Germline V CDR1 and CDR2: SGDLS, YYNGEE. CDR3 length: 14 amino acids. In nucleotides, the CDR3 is TGTGCCAGCAGCGTAGGATCAGCAGGAACATTCACAGACTTT. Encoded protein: CASSVGSAGTFTDF.

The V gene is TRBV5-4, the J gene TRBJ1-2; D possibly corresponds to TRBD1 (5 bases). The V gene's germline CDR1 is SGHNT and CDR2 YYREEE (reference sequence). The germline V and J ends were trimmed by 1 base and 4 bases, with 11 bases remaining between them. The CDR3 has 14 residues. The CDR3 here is CASSLQGAGYGYTF. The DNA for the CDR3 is TGTGCCAGCAGCTTGCAGGGAGCGGGCTATGGCTACACCTTC.

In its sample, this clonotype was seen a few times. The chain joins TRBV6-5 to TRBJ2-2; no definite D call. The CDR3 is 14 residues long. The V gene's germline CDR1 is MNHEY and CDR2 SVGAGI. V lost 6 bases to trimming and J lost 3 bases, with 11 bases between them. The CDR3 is CASSADSDTGELFF. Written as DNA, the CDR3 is TGTGCCAGCAGCGCGGATTCGGACACCGGGGAGCTGTTTTTT.

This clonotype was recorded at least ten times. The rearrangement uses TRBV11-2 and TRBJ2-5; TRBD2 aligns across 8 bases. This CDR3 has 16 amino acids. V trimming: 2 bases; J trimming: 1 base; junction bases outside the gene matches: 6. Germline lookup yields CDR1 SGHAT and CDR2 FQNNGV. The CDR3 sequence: CASSLTGGGPQETQYF. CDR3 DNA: TGTGCCAGCAGCTTAACAGGCGGGGGGCCCCAAGAGACCCAGTACTTC.

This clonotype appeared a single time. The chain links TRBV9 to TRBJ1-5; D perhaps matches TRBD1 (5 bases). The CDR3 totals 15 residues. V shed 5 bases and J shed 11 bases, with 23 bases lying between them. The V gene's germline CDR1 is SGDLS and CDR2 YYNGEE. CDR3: CASSIHRSINEAQHF. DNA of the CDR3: TGTGCCAGCAGTATTCACAGGTCTATCAATGAGGCCCAGCATTTT. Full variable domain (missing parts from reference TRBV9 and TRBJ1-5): DSGVTQTPKHLITATGQRVTLRCSPRSGDLSVYWYQQSLDQGLQFLIQYYNGEERAKGNILERFSAQQFPDLHSELNLSSLELGDSALYFCASSIHRSINEAQHFGDGTRLSIL.

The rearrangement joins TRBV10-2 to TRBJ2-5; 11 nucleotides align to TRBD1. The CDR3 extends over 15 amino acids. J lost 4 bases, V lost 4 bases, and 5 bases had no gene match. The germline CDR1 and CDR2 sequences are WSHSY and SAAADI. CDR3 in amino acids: CASSGLGQGGETQYF. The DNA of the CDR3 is TGCGCCAGCAGTGGATTGGGACAGGGGGGAGAGACCCAGTACTTC.

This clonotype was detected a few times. CDR3: CASSSSGADTQYF. The CDR3 bases are TGTGCCAGCAGCTCGTCAGGGGCGGATACGCAGTATTTT. This chain links TRBV7-2 with TRBJ2-3, with D possibly TRBD1 on 6 matching bases. This CDR3 spans 13 amino acids. Germline V gives CDR1 SGHTA, CDR2 FQGNSA. Trimming left V 4 bases short and J 6 bases short, with 11 bases between.

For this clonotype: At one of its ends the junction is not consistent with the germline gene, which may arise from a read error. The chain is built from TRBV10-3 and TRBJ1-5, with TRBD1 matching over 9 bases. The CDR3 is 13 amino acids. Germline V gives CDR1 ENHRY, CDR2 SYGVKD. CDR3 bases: TGTGCCATCAGTGGACAGGGGGGTCCACCCCTGCATTTT. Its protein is CAISGQGGPPLHF.

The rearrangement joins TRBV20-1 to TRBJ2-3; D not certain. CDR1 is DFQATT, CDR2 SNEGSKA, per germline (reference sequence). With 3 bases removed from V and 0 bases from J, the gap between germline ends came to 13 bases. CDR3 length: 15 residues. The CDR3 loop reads CSASLPWPSTDTQYF. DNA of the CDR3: TGCAGTGCTAGTCTTCCGTGGCCCAGCACAGATACGCAGTATTTT.

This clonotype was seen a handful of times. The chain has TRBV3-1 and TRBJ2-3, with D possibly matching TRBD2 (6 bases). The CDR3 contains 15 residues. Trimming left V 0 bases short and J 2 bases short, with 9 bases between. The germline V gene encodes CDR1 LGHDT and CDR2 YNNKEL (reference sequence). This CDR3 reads CASSQEPGDTDTQYF. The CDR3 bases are TGTGCCAGCAGCCAAGAACCGGGGGACACAGATACGCAGTATTTT.

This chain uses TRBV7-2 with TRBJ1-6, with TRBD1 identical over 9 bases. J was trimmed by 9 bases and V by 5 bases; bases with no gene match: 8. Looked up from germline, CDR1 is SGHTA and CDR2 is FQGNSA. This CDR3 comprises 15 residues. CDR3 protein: CASSTQTGGRSPLHF. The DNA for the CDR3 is TGTGCCAGCAGCACACAGACAGGGGGACGTTCACCCCTCCACTTT. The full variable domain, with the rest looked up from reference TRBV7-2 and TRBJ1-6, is GAGVSQSPSNKVTEKGKDVELRCDPISGHTALYWYRQSLGQGLEFLIYFQGNSAPDKSGLPSDRFSAERTGGSVSTLTIQRTQQEDSAVYLCASSTQTGGRSPLHFGNGTRLTVT.

CDR3 sequence reads: CSARAGGQEPQHF. The CDR3 DNA reads as TGCAGTGCTAGGGCTGGGGGGCAGGAACCCCAGCATTTT. V is TRBV20-1 and J is TRBJ1-5, with D perhaps TRBD1 (6 bases). The V gene's germline CDR1 is DFQATT and CDR2 SNEGSKA (reference sequence). This CDR3 has 13 amino acids. V lost 3 bases to trimming and J lost 10 bases, with 16 bases between them.

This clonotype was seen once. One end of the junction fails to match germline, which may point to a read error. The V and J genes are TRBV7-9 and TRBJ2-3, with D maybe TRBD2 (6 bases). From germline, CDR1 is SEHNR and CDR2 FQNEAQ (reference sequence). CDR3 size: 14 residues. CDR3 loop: CASSSVGRSTSSTF. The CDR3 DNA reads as TGTGCCAGCAGCTCCGTGGGGAGGTCCACGAGCAGTACTTTT. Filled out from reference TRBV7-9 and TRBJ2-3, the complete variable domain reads DTGVSQNPRHKITKRGQNVTFRCDPISEHNRLYWYRQTLGQGPEFLTYFQNEAQLEKSRLLSDRFSAERPKGSFSTLEIQRTEQGDSAMYLCASSSVGRSTSSTFGPGTRLTVL.

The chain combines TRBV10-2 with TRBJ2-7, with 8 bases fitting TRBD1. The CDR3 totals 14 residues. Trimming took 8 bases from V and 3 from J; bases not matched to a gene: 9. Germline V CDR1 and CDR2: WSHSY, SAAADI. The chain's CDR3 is CASGQGQGVYEQYF. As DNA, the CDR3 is TGCGCCAGCGGCCAAGGACAGGGAGTCTACGAGCAGTACTTC.